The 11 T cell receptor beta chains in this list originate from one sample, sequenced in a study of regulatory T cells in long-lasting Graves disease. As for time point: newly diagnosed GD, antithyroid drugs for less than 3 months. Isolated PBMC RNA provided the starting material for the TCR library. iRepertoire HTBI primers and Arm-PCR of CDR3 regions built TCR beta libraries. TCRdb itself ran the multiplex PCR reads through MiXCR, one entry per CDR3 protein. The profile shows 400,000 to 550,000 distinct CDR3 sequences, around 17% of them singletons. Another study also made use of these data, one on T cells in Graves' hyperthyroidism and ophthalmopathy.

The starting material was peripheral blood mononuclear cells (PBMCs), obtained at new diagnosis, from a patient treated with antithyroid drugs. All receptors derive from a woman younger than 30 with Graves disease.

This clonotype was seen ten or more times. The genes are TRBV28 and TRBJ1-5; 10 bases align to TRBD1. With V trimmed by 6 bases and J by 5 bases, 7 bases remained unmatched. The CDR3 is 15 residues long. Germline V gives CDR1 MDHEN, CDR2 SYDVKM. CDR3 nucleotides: TGTGCCAGCAGGTCCGGGACAGGGGATCATCAGCCCCAGCATTTT. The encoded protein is CASRSGTGDHQPQHF.

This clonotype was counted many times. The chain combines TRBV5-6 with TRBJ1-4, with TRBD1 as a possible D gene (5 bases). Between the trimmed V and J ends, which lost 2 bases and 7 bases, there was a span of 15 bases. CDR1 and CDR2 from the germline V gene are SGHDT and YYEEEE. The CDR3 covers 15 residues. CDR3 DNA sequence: TGTGCCAGCAGCTTCCAGGGAGAGCTTCCTGAAAAACTGTTTTTT. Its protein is CASSFQGELPEKLFF.

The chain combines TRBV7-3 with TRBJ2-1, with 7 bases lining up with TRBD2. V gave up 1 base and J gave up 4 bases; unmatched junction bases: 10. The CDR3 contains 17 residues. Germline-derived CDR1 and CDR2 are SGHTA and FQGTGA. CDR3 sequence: CASSLKGLAVGYNEQFF. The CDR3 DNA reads TGTGCCAGCAGCTTAAAGGGGCTAGCGGTGGGATACAATGAGCAGTTCTTC.

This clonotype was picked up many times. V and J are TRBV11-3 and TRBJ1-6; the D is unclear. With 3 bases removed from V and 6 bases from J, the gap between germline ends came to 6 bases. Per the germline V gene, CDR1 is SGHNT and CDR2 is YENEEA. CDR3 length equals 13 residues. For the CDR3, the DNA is TGTGCCAGCAGCTTGAGCCGTAATTCACCCCTCCACTTT. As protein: CASSLSRNSPLHF.

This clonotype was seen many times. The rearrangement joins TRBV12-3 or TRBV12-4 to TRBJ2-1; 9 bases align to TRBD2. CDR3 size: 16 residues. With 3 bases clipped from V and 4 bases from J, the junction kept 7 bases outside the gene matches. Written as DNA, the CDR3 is TGTGCCAGCAGTTTTATGGCGGGAGGGCCTTACAATGAGCAGTTCTTC. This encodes CASSFMAGGPYNEQFF.

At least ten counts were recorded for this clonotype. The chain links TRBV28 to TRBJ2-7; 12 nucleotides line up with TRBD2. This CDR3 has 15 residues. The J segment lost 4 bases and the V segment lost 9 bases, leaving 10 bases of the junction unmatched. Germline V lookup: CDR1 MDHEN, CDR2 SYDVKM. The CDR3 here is CASDPSGRAAYEQYF. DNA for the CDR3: TGTGCCAGTGATCCTAGCGGGAGGGCCGCATACGAGCAGTACTTC.

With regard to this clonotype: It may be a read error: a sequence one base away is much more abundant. CDR3 DNA sequence: TGTGCCAGCAGCCCCCGGGGGCTAGGGGCGGGAAGGTCCTTAACCAATGAGCAGTACTTC. This codes for CASSPRGLGAGRSLTNEQYF. The chain links TRBV7-9 to TRBJ2-5; either TRBD1 or TRBD2 may fit D (6 bases each). Germline loops: CDR1 SEHNR, CDR2 FQNEAQ (reference sequence). Trimming stripped 5 bases from V and 11 bases from J, with 39 bases between. The CDR3 loop spans 20 amino acids. The complete variable domain, with remaining parts taken from reference TRBV7-9 and TRBJ2-5, reads DTGVSQNPRHKITKRGQNVTFRCDPISEHNRLYWYRQTLGQGPEFLTYFQNEAQLEKSRLLSDRFSAERPKGSFSTLEIQRTEQGDSAMYLCASSPRGLGAGRSLTNEQYFGPGTRLLVL.

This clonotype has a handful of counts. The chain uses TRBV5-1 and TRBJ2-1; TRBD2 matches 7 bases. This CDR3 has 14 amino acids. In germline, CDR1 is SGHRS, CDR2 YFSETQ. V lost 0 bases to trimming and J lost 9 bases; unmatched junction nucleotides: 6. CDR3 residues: CASSLVGGTAEQFF. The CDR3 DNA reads TGCGCCAGCAGCTTGGTGGGAGGGACGGCTGAGCAGTTCTTC.

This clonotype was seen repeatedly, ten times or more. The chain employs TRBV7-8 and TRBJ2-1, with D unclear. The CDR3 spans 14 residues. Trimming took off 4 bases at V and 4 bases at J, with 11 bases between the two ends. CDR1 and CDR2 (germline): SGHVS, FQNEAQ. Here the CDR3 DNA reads TGTGCCAGCAGCTCAGTCGGAGTTTACAATGAGCAGTTCTTC. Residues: CASSSVGVYNEQFF.

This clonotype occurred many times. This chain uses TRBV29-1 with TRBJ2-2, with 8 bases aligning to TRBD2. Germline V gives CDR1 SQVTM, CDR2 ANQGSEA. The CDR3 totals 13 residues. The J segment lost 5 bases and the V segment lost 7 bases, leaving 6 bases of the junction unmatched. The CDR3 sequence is CSAGAGGTGELFF. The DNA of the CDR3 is TGCAGCGCGGGGGCGGGGGGTACCGGGGAGCTGTTTTTT.

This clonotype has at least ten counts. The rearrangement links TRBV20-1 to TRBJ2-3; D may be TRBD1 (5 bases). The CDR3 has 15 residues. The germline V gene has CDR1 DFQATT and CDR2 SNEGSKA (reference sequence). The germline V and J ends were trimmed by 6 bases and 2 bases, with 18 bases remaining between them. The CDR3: CSAPTEPVHTDTQYF. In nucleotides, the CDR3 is TGCAGTGCACCGACAGAACCCGTCCACACAGATACGCAGTATTTT.